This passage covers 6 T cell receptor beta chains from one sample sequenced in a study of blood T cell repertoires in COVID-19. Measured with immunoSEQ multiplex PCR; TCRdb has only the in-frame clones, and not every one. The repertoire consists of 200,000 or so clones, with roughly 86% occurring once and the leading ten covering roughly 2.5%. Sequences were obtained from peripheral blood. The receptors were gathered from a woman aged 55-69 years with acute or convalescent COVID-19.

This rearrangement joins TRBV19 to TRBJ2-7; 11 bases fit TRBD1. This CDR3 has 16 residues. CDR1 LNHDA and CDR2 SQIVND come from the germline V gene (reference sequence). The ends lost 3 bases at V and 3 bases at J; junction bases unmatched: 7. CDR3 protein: CASSILTGTGGYEQYF. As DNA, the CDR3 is TGTGCCAGTAGTATTTTAACCGGGACAGGGGGCTACGAGCAGTACTTC. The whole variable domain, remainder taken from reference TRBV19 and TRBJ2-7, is DGGITQSPKYLFRKEGQNVTLSCEQNLNHDAMYWYRQDPGQGLRLIYYSQIVNDFQKGDIAEGYSVSREKKESFPLTVTSAQKNPTAFYLCASSILTGTGGYEQYFGPGTRLTVT.

The CDR3 DNA is TGTGCCAGCAGCCAAGGGACATTTTCGAACACTGAAGCTTTCTTT. Translation: CASSQGTFSNTEAFF. The V and J genes are TRBV3-1 (or the pseudogene TRBV3-2) and TRBJ1-1; possibly TRBD1 for D (5 bases). There are 15 residues in the CDR3. The V gene lost 1 base and the J gene lost 1 base, with 10 bases spanning the gap. Germline-derived CDR1 and CDR2 are LGHDT and YNNKEL (reference sequence).

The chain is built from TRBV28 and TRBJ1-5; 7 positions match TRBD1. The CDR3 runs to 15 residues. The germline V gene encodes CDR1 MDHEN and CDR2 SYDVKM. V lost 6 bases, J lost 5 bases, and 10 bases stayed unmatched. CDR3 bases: TGTGCCAGCAGCTTCCTAGGGGGCAATTATCAGCCCCAGCATTTT. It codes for CASSFLGGNYQPQHF.

The CDR3 region has the DNA TGTGCCAGCTCACCAAGGACAGGGGAGAACACTGAAGCTTTCTTT. Encoded protein: CASSPRTGENTEAFF. This rearrangement joins TRBV18 to TRBJ1-1; 9 bases fit TRBD1. Germline lookup yields CDR1 KGHSH and CDR2 LQKENI. The CDR3 spans 15 residues. Germline trimming cut 2 bases from V and 1 base from J; bases unmatched to any gene: 2.

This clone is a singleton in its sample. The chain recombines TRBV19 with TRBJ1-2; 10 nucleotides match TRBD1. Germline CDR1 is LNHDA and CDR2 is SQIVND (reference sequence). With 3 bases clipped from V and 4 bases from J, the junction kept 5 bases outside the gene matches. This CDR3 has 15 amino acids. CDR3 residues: CASSIPRTGGYGYTF. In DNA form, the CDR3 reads TGTGCCAGTAGTATCCCTCGGACAGGGGGCTATGGCTACACCTTC.

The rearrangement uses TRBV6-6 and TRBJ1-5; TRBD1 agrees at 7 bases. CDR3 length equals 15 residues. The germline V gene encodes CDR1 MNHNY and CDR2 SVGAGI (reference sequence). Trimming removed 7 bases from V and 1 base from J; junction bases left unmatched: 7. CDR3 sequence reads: CASTRGDRSNQPQHF. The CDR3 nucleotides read TGTGCCAGCACCAGGGGGGACAGAAGCAATCAGCCCCAGCATTTT.